This T cell receptor (beta chain) originates from a study of shared clonotypes between healthy human individuals. It was CD45RO-negative cells, positively selected for CCR7, that made up naive CD8 cells, with terminally differentiated effector memory CD45RA+ cells excluded. Study-wide findings and caveats: The study found roughly 5% of naive CD4 clonotypes shared across a few donors. Estimated clonotype richness was generally higher in naive than memory subsets.

Using immunoSEQ multiplex PCR, the repertoire was profiled, and TCRdb retains in-frame clones only, with some absent. The sample carries around 2.1 million clones, more than 85% recorded once. This CDR3 region has 13 residues. Germline V gene data show CDR1 as SGHTA and CDR2 as FQGTGA. Trimming stripped 5 bases from V and 5 bases from J, with 10 bases between. With regard to this clone: Its antigen is undetermined.

The source is a man aged 18 to 29 in good health. Some clones in this sample may be carry-over from other donors' samples. The sequenced material came from naive CD8+ T cells from PBMCs. V usage is TRBV7-3 and J usage is TRBJ2-1; D may be TRBD2 (6 bases). DNA of the CDR3: TGTGCCAGCAGCAGGGGACTTAACAATGAGCAGTTCTTC. Translated, it gives CASSRGLNNEQFF.